The source of this T cell receptor (beta chain) is a study of T cells after yellow fever vaccination. This clonotype was seen at least ten times. What it binds is unknown. The CDR3 loop spans 16 amino acids. V gave up 0 bases and J gave up 3 bases; unmatched junction bases: 4. Germline values: CDR1 DFQATT, CDR2 SNEGSKA (reference sequence). In TCRdb, the 5' RACE reads were re-called with MiXCR into one record per CDR3 protein. The sample records 320,000 or so distinct CDR3 sequences, roughly 8.6% being singletons. Findings of the study overall: Though weaker, the secondary response peaked faster, on day 5 versus 15. There was a small share of clonotypes that showed up in both the CD4 and CD8 compartments.

The clonotype was recovered from a man between 18 and 29 years old who received the YFV17D yellow fever vaccine. The rearrangement uses TRBV20-1 and TRBJ2-2, with 10 bases aligning to TRBD1. The input for sequencing was PBMCs, taken roughly 45 days after the first yellow fever vaccination. The CDR3, as DNA: TGCAGTGCTAGAGATGGGGACAGGGGCGACACCGGGGAGCTGTTTTTT. Encoded protein: CSARDGDRGDTGELFF.